Sequencing of this T cell receptor beta chain was carried out in a study of blood T cell repertoires in COVID-19 (dated by TCRdb to about 2020). The study in broad terms: Samples from collaborators originated in the United States, Italy and Spain and spanned both the acute and convalescent phases of COVID-19. The repertoires were made available in a free public database intended to serve as a resource for research on the immune response to SARS-CoV-2. The dataset comprised deeply sampled blood TCRbeta repertoires from subjects exposed to, actively infected with, or recovered from COVID-19. The sample metadata nearly always contained a de-identified subject ID, COVID-19 status, age in years and sex. The material from the prospective study consisted of cDNA or gDNA derived from T cells, B-cell-depleted T cells, or PBMCs. Where available, HLA class I and class II types were taken from metadata supplied by the sample provider and were not determined by assay-based typing. The samples were drawn from the first 160 participants of the ongoing ImmuneRACE study and from some 1,300 subjects provided by 6 global collaborators.

The research as a whole found: The amount of clinical and demographic metadata varied by source and participant and was provided uncurated.

Whole blood was collected in K2EDTA tubes by collaborating institutions according to the institutions' own protocols. For TCRbeta analysis, collaborators shipped samples as frozen whole blood, isolated PBMCs, or DNA extracted from either of those sample types. Relative to germline, V is 2 bases shorter and J is 2 bases shorter, with 12 bases between their ends. There are 16 amino acids in the CDR3, from cysteine to phenylalanine inclusive. Only the CDR3 DNA is retained, 48 bases long and in frame from the first base. CDR1 SGHAT and CDR2 FQNNGV are derived from the germline V gene. TCRbeta CDR3 regions were amplified from genomic DNA by means of the immunoSEQ Assay, a bias-controlled multiplex PCR. Processing in the source paper ran as follows. The number of nucleated cells in each sample was estimated by amplification of reference gene primers within the assay. To quantify the absolute abundance of each unique TCRbeta CDR3 rearrangement, sequence reads were collapsed and filtered. For each sample, productive Simpson clonality was calculated as the square root of Simpson's diversity index across productive rearrangements. The clones in this table, taken by TCRdb from immuneACCESS, are in-frame only. Not every clone is retained; where verified, under half of the shortfall comes from an unresolved V gene, and the cause of the rest is unknown. That table furnishes V, J and clone size, whereas the DNA furnished D and trimming. The sample table shows some 530,000 clones, and 70% to 90% are seen once. The ten most abundant clones make up 3% to 3.5% of the sample.

With respect to this clone: What antigen it recognizes has not been identified. No qualities accompany the bases; no much larger clone lies one base away.

Recombination linked TRBV11-2 to TRBJ2-2, with no confident D gene call. The sequence was obtained from a human donor in a cohort sampled during active COVID-19. The sequenced sample was peripheral blood. The sequence in DNA is TGTGCCAGCAGCTTAATTTTGTCTTCCAACACCGGGGAGCTGTTTTTT. Its product reads: CASSLILSSNTGELFF.